Detailed here is one T cell receptor beta chain. This clonotype showed up many times. Its antigen has not been determined. No much larger clonotype is one base removed from it; base qualities were not supplied. The sample's treatment or condition, from its label and the paper: allogeneic hematopoietic cell transplantation with graft depleted of TCRalphabeta T cells and CD19 B cells. Transplant recipients were children who received TCRalphabeta/CD19-depleted allogeneic hematopoietic cell grafts. This sample was included in a study of T-cell reconstitution after alpha-beta-depleted transplantation in children (dated by TCRdb to the mid-2010s). Concerning the study at large: Using TCR repertoire profiling, the study quantitatively followed how T-cell immune reconstitution unfolded in children after TCRalphabeta/CD19-depleted allogeneic hematopoietic cell transplantation. Study-level results and caveats: Hyperexpanded clone frequencies declined over subsequent months; after one year, T-cell counts and TCRbeta diversity were mostly attributed to newly produced T cells. The apparently early recovery of alphabetaT-cell counts about two months after transplant reportedly depended on only several hundred rapidly expanded clones that came from non-depleted graft cells. In some patients, high TCRbeta diversity at day 60 was attributed to recipient T cells and intrathymic progenitors that had survived conditioning.

Libraries were prepared through PCR. Data came from an Illumina HiSeq 2500. Molecular barcoding was employed in the preparation of TCR libraries, with unique molecular identifiers being used to normalize TCRbeta repertoire quantification. Starting from the raw public reads, TCRdb applied fastp trimming at Q25, assembled clones with MiXCR and retained in-frame beta chains. Duplicate CDR3 protein sequences are folded into a single record with the most common DNA and genes. The sample table records around 250,000 distinct CDR3 sequences; roughly 8% of these occur just once. The ten largest clonotypes hold almost 6.5% of the sample. The CDR3 runs 15 residues from the cysteine to the phenylalanine. Only the CDR3 portion is preserved as DNA: 45 bases, with reading frame beginning at the first base. V loses 2 bases, J loses 2 bases, and the germline ends lie 13 bases apart. The germline V gene (reference sequence) specifies DFQATT as CDR1 and SNEGSKA as CDR2.

Sequenced here: PBMCs, mostly from graft donor cells, sampled 180 days after TCRalphabeta/CD19-depleted stem cell transplant. This receptor was taken from a male patient under 18 who had a stem cell transplant for acute lymphoblastic leukemia, so the T cells may come from the graft donor. The chain is made from TRBV20-1 and TRBJ1-5, with TRBD1 tentatively as D gene (6 bases match). The DNA sequence is TGCAGTGCTAGACGGGGGGCGGTGGGCAATCAGCCCCAGCATTTT. This yields the protein CSARRGAVGNQPQHF.